This paragraph reports one TCR beta chain. Its antigen is not identified. The sample holds other DNA sequences that translate to the same CDR3. The entry originates in a study of shared clonotypes between healthy human individuals. Study results and caveats: Blood was the sole source, and tissue repertoires probably differ. Memory subsets had estimated richness that was generally smaller than that of naive subsets. What limited the represented genetic and exposure-history diversity was the small number of donors.

This CDR3 is 14 amino acids long. From germline, CDR1 is SGHDT and CDR2 YYEEEE. Deletions cut 0 bases from V and 0 bases from J, with 7 bases between. Assay: immunoSEQ multiplex PCR; the TCRdb copy retains only in-frame clones and omits some. The repertoire holds around 1.9 million clones, with 85% to 95% as singletons. Cells designated naive CD8 were CD45RO-negative and were positively selected for CCR7, with terminally differentiated effector memory CD45RA+ cells excluded. Material: naive CD8+ T cells from PBMCs. The TCR originated in a man between 18 and 35 years old in good health. Some clones in this sample may be carry-over from other donors' samples. The chain carries TRBV5-6 and TRBJ2-7; D call uncertain. CDR3 in DNA: TGTGCCAGCAGCTTGGGATGGAGCTCCTACGAGCAGTACTTC. It codes for CASSLGWSSYEQYF.